The T cell receptor (beta chain) under discussion was sequenced for a study of CD8+ T cells in alopecia areata. Study results and caveats: Resident alphabeta T-cell populations of normal skin are likewise subject to sequencing in scalp samples.

cDNA serving as the sequencing template came from extracted, reverse transcribed RNA. Produced via immunoSEQ multiplex PCR; TCRdb's table is partial and in-frame only. The table shows under 75,000 clones, with 45% to 50% occurring only once. As for this clone: Antigen: not known.

The germline V gene encodes CDR1 GTSNPN and CDR2 SVGIG (reference sequence). Trimming stripped 0 bases from V and 5 bases from J, with 14 bases between. CDR3 length: 15 residues. Peripheral blood and lesional scalp punch biopsies were taken from alopecia areata patients. The sequence was collected from a human donor with alopecia areata. The genes are TRBV30 and TRBJ1-5; a possible D gene is TRBD1 (6 bases). Sequencing used CD8+ T cells sorted from blood, obtained at week 0. This CDR3 reads CAWSVVGGAHQPQHF. The DNA for the CDR3 is TGTGCCTGGAGTGTTGTCGGGGGGGCCCATCAGCCCCAGCATTTT.